This entry lists 23 T cell receptor beta chains sequenced from one sample in a study of T-cell reconstitution after alpha-beta-depleted transplantation in children. It was with unique molecular identifiers that the TCRbeta library was prepared. Via MiXCR, TCRdb re-called the PCR reads, giving one row per CDR3 protein. Of about 980,000 distinct CDR3 sequences in the sample, about 26% are singletons; the top ten hold around 30%. The specimen comprised PBMCs, mostly from graft donor cells, sampled 360 days after TCRalphabeta/CD19-depleted stem cell transplant. These receptors were obtained from a boy less than two years old who had a stem cell transplant for SCID, so the T cells may come from the graft donor.

V gene TRBV7-3 combines with J gene TRBJ1-1, with 8 bases fitting TRBD1. The CDR3 covers 15 residues. V shed 4 bases and J 4 bases; nucleotides not matched to a gene: 8. Germline lookup yields CDR1 SGHTA and CDR2 FQGTGA. This CDR3 is CASSYGDRPGTEAFF. The DNA for the CDR3 is TGTGCCAGCAGCTATGGGGACAGGCCAGGCACTGAAGCTTTCTTT.

This clonotype was recorded a few times. The J gene is TRBJ1-2, the V gene TRBV6-5, with TRBD1 identical over 7 bases. The length of the CDR3 is 13 residues. V lost 6 bases, J lost 6 bases, and 7 bases stayed unmatched. Germline values: CDR1 MNHEY, CDR2 SVGAGI. This CDR3 reads CASSRQGSDGYTF. CDR3 in DNA: TGTGCCAGCAGCCGACAGGGATCGGATGGCTACACCTTC.

The chain recombines TRBV28 with TRBJ1-4, with TRBD1 matching 8 bases. CDR3 length equals 17 residues. Germline CDR1 and CDR2: MDHEN and SYDVKM. V trimming: 2 bases; J trimming: 0 bases; junction bases outside the gene matches: 5. The CDR3 region has the DNA TGTGCCAGCAGTTTAATACAGGGGGATGCAACTAATGAAAAACTGTTTTTT. Its translation: CASSLIQGDATNEKLFF. The variable domain in full, completed from reference TRBV28 and TRBJ1-4, reads DVKVTQSSRYLVKRTGEKVFLECVQDMDHENMFWYRQDPGLGLRLIYFSYDVKMKEKGDIPEGYSVSREKKERFSLILESASTNQTSMYLCASSLIQGDATNEKLFFGSGTQLSVL.

This chain uses TRBV10-3 with TRBJ1-2; D is undetermined. In germline, CDR1 is ENHRY, CDR2 SYGVKD. The CDR3 length is 15 residues. V dropped 2 bases and J dropped 6 bases, with 16 bases sitting between them. The CDR3 reads CAISEIRKQEHGYTF. As DNA, the CDR3 is TGTGCCATCAGTGAGATACGCAAGCAAGAGCATGGCTACACCTTC.

V and J are TRBV3-1 and TRBJ1-2; TRBD1 aligns across 9 bases. Germline V gene sequence: CDR1 LGHDT, CDR2 YNNKEL (reference sequence). V lost 10 bases to trimming and J lost 8 bases; unmatched junction nucleotides: 32. The CDR3 length is 20 residues. CDR3: CATSPPRSVKLTGQGDGYTF. The DNA for the CDR3 is TGTGCCACCTCCCCCCCCCGTTCTGTTAAGTTGACGGGACAGGGAGACGGCTACACCTTC.

The chain has TRBV6-5 and TRBJ2-3, with 15 bases matching TRBD2. This CDR3 contains 17 residues. J gave up 5 bases and V 2 bases, and 5 bases lay outside the gene matches. Germline lookup yields CDR1 MNHEY and CDR2 SVGAGI. The DNA of the CDR3 is TGTGCCAGCAGTTACGTCGGACTAGCGGGGGGGCGAGATACGCAGTATTTT. Translated, it gives CASSYVGLAGGRDTQYF.

The chain combines TRBV20-1 with TRBJ2-5; 8 nucleotides match TRBD2. This CDR3 is 16 amino acids long. V dropped 3 bases and J dropped 0; count of bases not matched to a gene: 9. Germline lookup yields CDR1 DFQATT and CDR2 SNEGSKA (reference sequence). This CDR3 reads CSARRQRGLNQETQYF. DNA of the CDR3: TGCAGTGCTAGGCGTCAGCGGGGGCTCAACCAAGAGACCCAGTACTTC.

This clonotype was picked up a small number of times. The chain carries TRBV5-5 and TRBJ2-3; D possibly corresponds to TRBD2 (6 bases). Germline V CDR1 and CDR2: SGHKS, YYEKEE (reference sequence). Deletions cut 6 bases from V and 4 bases from J, with 15 bases between. This CDR3 is 14 amino acids long. The chain's CDR3 is CASTAGTGADTQYF. The CDR3 region has the DNA TGTGCCAGCACCGCCGGGACTGGGGCAGATACGCAGTATTTT. Drawing the rest from reference TRBV5-5 and TRBJ2-3, the complete variable domain is DAGVTQSPTHLIKTRGQQVTLRCSPISGHKSVSWYQQVLGQGPQFIFQYYEKEERGRGNFPDRFSARQFPNYSSELNVNALLLGDSALYLCASTAGTGADTQYFGPGTRLTVL.

This chain links TRBV6-1 with TRBJ1-4; 7 nucleotides line up with TRBD1. Germline CDR1 is MNHNS and CDR2 is SASEGT. This CDR3 is 16 amino acids long. The J segment lost 5 bases and the V segment lost 5 bases, leaving 11 bases of the junction unmatched. This CDR3 reads CASSRTGLGGNEKLFF. DNA for the CDR3: TGTGCCAGCAGTCGGACAGGACTAGGAGGAAATGAAAAACTGTTTTTT.

There are a few counts of this clonotype. The V and J genes are TRBV4-2 and TRBJ1-5; D unresolved. CDR1 LGHNA and CDR2 YNFKEQ come from the germline V gene. The CDR3 is made up of 13 amino acids. Trimming took 4 bases from V and 5 from J, leaving 9 bases between them. This chain's CDR3 is CASSREAYQPQHF. The CDR3 bases are TGTGCCAGCAGCCGGGAGGCGTATCAGCCCCAGCATTTT.

The chain carries TRBV3-1 and TRBJ2-1, with D perhaps assigned TRBD1 or TRBD2 (5 bases each). The CDR3 loop spans 17 amino acids. The germline CDR1 and CDR2 sequences are LGHDT and YNNKEL (reference sequence). Trimming cost V 2 bases and J 7 bases, with 21 bases left between them. Here the CDR3 DNA reads TGTGCCAGCAGCCAACGATCGAGGGACCCGAGGGGAAATGAGCAGTTCTTC. Protein sequence: CASSQRSRDPRGNEQFF.

The table lists this clonotype with a few counts. The chain couples TRBV11-1 to TRBJ2-5; tentatively, D is TRBD1 (6 bases). The germline V gene has CDR1 SGHAT and CDR2 FQDESV (reference sequence). The CDR3 spans 14 residues. V lost 1 base and J lost 5, with 11 bases in between. CDR3 sequence: CASSLVNRAETQYF. CDR3 in DNA: TGTGCCAGCAGCTTAGTGAACAGGGCTGAGACCCAGTACTTC.

The chain joins TRBV6-1 to TRBJ2-7, with 8 bases aligning to TRBD1. This CDR3 is 13 amino acids long. The V and J ends lost 6 bases and 3 bases, in that order; junction bases with no gene match: 4. Germline V gene data show CDR1 as MNHNS and CDR2 as SASEGT. This CDR3 reads CASSRTGHYEQYF. Here the CDR3 DNA reads TGTGCCAGCAGCCGGACAGGGCACTACGAGCAGTACTTC.

V gene TRBV20-1 combines with J gene TRBJ1-2; 7 bases are shared with TRBD1. The CDR3 extends over 13 amino acids. V lost 5 bases, J lost 3 bases, and 6 bases stayed unmatched. Germline loops: CDR1 DFQATT, CDR2 SNEGSKA (reference sequence). CDR3 sequence: CSAQTGTDYGYTF. The CDR3 DNA is TGCAGTGCTCAAACCGGGACAGACTATGGCTACACCTTC.

A few counts support this clonotype. J is TRBJ2-4 and V is TRBV20-1; weak D call: TRBD1 (5 bases). The V end was cut by 6 bases, the J end by 4 bases, with 13 bases between. The CDR3 contains 13 residues. Per the germline V gene, CDR1 is DFQATT and CDR2 is SNEGSKA (reference sequence). The CDR3 nucleotides are TGCAGTGCCATGGGGCCAGGGAAAAACATTCAGTACTTC. Its translation is CSAMGPGKNIQYF.

The sample holds a few counts of this clonotype. CDR3 sequence (DNA): TGCGCCAGCAGCTTCCCGGGACAGGCCTGCTACGAGCAGTACTTC. It is translated as CASSFPGQACYEQYF. The rearrangement uses TRBV5-1 and TRBJ2-7; 8 bases align to TRBD1. CDR1 and CDR2 (germline): SGHRS, YFSETQ. The CDR3 extends over 15 amino acids. The junction had 7 bases not matched to a gene; V was cut back by 2 bases and J by 3 bases.

In this sample, this clonotype turned up a few times. The CDR3 loop reads CASSWGPRSGIAEQYF. In DNA, the CDR3 is TGTGCCAGCAGCTGGGGGCCAAGGAGCGGAATTGCCGAGCAGTACTTC. The chain joins TRBV7-2 to TRBJ2-7; a weak D match, TRBD1 (6 bases). This CDR3 has 16 amino acids. The V gene's germline CDR1 is SGHTA and CDR2 FQGNSA. The V and J ends lost 4 bases and 6 bases respectively, with 22 bases between them.

V usage is TRBV27 and J usage is TRBJ2-7; 7 bases agree with TRBD2. The J segment lost 6 bases and the V segment lost 5 bases, leaving 7 bases of the junction unmatched. The germline V gene encodes CDR1 MNHEY and CDR2 SMNVEV (reference sequence). This CDR3 is built from 13 residues. The CDR3 sequence is CASSLGGVTEQYF. For the CDR3, the DNA is TGTGCCAGCAGTCTGGGGGGGGTCACCGAGCAGTACTTC.

The V and J genes are TRBV13 and TRBJ2-7, with 8 nucleotides matching TRBD1. The CDR3 totals 14 residues. The V and J ends lost 4 bases and 2 bases, in that order; junction bases with no gene match: 4. Germline CDR1 reads PRHDT; CDR2 reads FYEKMQ (reference sequence). The CDR3 protein is CASSSADRAYEQYF. DNA of the CDR3: TGTGCCAGCAGCTCCGCGGACAGGGCCTACGAGCAGTACTTC.

This clonotype has just a few counts. The CDR3 nucleotides read TGTGCCAGCAGCCCTAGGAGGGGAGGGACCCCCGGGGAGCTGTTTTTT. Translated: CASSPRRGGTPGELFF. V and J are TRBV9 and TRBJ2-2; 7 bases line up with TRBD2. CDR1 and CDR2 from the germline V gene are SGDLS and YYNGEE. The V and J ends lost 4 bases and 6 bases, in that order; junction bases with no gene match: 12. The CDR3 is 16 residues long.

The rearrangement joins TRBV29-1 to TRBJ1-1; TRBD1 is a possible D gene (5 bases). This CDR3 spans 12 amino acids. Between the trimmed V and J ends, which lost 7 bases and 6 bases, there was a span of 15 bases. In germline, CDR1 is SQVTM, CDR2 ANQGSEA. CDR3 sequence (DNA): TGCAGCGCCCGGGGCCTCCTCCCTGAAGCTTTCTTT. It translates to CSARGLLPEAFF.

This chain's CDR3 is CAWSTVPGYGTEAFF. Here the CDR3 DNA reads TGTGCCTGGAGTACGGTTCCAGGTTATGGCACTGAAGCTTTCTTT. This chain uses TRBV30 with TRBJ1-1; D gene ambiguous. Germline CDR1 reads GTSNPN; CDR2 reads SVGIG (reference sequence). The CDR3 is made up of 15 amino acids. V lost 2 bases to trimming and J lost 4 bases, with 17 bases between them.

The J gene is TRBJ2-7, the V gene TRBV29-1; possible D gene TRBD2, 5 bases. The CDR3 is made up of 15 amino acids. Germline V gene data show CDR1 as SQVTM and CDR2 as ANQGSEA. V lost 3 bases, J lost 2 bases, and 17 bases lay in between. In DNA, the CDR3 is TGCAGCGTTGAGAGGGTCGACGGCCGGGCCTACGAGCAGTACTTC. This encodes CSVERVDGRAYEQYF.